The entry below describes one T cell receptor (beta chain). The data were obtained in a study of Graves' ophthalmopathy and Graves' hyperthyroidism. Trimming removed 6 bases at V and 5 bases at J, with 10 bases between. Germline-derived CDR1 and CDR2 are ENHRY and SYGVKD. The CDR3 runs to 12 residues. Establishment of the diagnosis relied upon clinical symptoms, serum thyroxine, TRAb, thyroid ultrasound and orbital computed tomography. RNA transcripts served as template for amplifying TCR beta CDR3 sequences. The authors performed first-round RT-PCR with HTBI primers and then a second-round multiplex PCR. TCRdb itself ran the multiplex PCR reads through MiXCR, one entry per CDR3 protein. Among around 1,000,000 distinct CDR3 sequences, 36% were seen once, and the ten largest hold around 10%.

Specimen: peripheral blood or thyroid tissue (not recorded which). The rearrangement links TRBV10-3 to TRBJ2-5, with D perhaps matching TRBD1 (6 bases). This clonotype was obtained from an adult man with Graves' hyperthyroidism. CDR3 DNA sequence: TGTGCCATCAGGGACAGTGGCGAGACCCAGTACTTC. As protein: CAIRDSGETQYF.